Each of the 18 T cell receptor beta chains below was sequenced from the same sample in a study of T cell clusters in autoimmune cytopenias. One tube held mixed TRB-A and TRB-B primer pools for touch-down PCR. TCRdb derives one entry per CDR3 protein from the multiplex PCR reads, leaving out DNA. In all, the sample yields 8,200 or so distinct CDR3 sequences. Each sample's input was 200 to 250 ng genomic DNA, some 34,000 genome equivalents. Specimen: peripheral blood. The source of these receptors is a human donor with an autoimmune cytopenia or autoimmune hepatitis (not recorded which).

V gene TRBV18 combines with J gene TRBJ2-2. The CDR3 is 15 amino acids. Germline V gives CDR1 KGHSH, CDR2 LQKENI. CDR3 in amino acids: CASSPTGAGTGELFF.

The CDR3: CASSLSSGNEQFF. The rearrangement uses TRBV27 and TRBJ2-1. The CDR3 has 13 residues. Germline CDR1 MNHEY, CDR2 SMNVEV (reference sequence).

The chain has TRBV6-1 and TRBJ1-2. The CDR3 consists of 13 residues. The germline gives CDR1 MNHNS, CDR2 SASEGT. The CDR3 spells CASSEAATYGYTF.

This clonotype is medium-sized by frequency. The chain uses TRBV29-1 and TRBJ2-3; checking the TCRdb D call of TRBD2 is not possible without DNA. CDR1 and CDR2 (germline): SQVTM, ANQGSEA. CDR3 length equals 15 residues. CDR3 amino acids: CSVEDGGAGTDTQYF.

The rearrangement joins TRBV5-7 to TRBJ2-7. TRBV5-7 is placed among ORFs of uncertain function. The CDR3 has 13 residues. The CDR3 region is CASSQSRTYEQYF.

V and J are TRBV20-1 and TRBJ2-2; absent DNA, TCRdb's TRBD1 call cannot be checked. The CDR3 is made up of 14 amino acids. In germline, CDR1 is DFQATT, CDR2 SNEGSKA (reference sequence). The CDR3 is CSALTGTGTGELFF.

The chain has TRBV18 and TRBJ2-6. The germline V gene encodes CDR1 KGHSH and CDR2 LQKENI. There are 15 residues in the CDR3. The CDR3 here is CASSPLRAGANVLTF.

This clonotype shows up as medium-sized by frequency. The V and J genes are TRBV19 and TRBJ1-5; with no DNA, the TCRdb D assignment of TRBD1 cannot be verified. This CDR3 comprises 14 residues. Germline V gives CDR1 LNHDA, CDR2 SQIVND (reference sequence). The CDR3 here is CASREDRGKQPQHF.

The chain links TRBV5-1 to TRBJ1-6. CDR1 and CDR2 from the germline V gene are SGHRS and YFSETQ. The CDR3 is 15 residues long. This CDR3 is CASSLAIGGNSPLHF. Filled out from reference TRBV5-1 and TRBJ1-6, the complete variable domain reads KAGVTQTPRYLIKTRGQQVTLSCSPISGHRSVSWYQQTPGQGLQFLFEYFSETQRNKGNFPGRFSGRQFSNSRSEMNVSTLELGDSALYLCASSLAIGGNSPLHFGNGTRLTVT.

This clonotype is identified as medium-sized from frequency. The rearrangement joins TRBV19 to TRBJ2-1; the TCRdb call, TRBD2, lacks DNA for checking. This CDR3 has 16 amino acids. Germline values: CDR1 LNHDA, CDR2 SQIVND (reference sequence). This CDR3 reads CASSIGASGRYYEQFF.

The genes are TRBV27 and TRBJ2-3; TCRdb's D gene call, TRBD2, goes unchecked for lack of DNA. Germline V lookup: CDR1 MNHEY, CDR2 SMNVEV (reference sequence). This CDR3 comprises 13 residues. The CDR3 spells CASSLREGSTQYF.

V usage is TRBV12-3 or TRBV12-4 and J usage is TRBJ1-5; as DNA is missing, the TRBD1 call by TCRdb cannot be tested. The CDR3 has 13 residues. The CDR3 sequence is CASSRDLNQPQHF.

CDR3 loop: CASSFVPDYGYTF. V usage is TRBV5-5 and J usage is TRBJ1-2; TCRdb names TRBD1, which stays unverified in the absence of DNA. The CDR3 totals 13 residues. Germline values: CDR1 SGHKS, CDR2 YYEKEE (reference sequence).

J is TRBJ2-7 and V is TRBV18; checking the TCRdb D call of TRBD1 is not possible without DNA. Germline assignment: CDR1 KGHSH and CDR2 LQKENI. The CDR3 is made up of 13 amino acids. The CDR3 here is CASSPVDRGVGYF.

The CDR3 reads CAISESASGGNEQFF. The V gene is TRBV10-3, the J gene TRBJ2-1; TCRdb calls TRBD2, which cannot be checked without DNA. This CDR3 is 15 amino acids long. From germline, CDR1 is ENHRY and CDR2 SYGVKD.

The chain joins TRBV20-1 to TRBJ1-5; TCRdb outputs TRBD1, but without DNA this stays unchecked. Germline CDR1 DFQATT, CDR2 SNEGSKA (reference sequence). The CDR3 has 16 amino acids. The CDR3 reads CSASRGGGEGNQPQHF.

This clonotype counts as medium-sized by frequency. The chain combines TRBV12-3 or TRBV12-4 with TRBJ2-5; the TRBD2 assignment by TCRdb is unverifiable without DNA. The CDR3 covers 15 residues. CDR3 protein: CASSLLSGGQETQYF.

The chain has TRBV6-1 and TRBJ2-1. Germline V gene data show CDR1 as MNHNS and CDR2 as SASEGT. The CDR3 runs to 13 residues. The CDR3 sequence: CASETDFYNEQFF.